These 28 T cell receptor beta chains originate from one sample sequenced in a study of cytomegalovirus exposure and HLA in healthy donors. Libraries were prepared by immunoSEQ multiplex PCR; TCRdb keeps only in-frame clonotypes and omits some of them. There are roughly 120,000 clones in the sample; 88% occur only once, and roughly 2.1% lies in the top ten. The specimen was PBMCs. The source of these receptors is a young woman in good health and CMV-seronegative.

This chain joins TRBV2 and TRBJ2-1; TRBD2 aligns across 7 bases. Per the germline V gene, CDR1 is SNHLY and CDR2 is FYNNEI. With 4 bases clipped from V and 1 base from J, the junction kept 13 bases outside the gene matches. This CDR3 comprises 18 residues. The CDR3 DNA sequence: TGTGCCAGCAGTGCTCGCTTGGGGGGGGGTGGTTCCTACAATGAGCAGTTCTTC. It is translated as CASSARLGGGGSYNEQFF.

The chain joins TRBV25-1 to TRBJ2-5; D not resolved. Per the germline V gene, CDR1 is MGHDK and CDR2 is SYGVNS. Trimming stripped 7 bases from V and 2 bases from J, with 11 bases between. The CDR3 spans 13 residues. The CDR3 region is CASTPTPQETQYF. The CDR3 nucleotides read TGTGCCAGCACCCCTACTCCTCAAGAGACCCAGTACTTC.

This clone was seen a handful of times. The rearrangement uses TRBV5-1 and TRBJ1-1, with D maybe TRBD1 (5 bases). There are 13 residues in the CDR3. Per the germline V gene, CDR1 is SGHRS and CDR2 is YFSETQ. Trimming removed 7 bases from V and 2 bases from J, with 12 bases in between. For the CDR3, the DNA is TGCGCCAGCGTACAGGATCAAAACACTGAAGCTTTCTTT. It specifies CASVQDQNTEAFF.

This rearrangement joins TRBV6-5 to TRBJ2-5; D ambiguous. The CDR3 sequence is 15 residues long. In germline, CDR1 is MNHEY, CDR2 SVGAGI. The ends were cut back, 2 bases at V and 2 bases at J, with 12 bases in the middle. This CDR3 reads CASSYTLLRQETQYF. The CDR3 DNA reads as TGTGCCAGCAGTTACACACTACTCCGGCAAGAGACCCAGTACTTC.

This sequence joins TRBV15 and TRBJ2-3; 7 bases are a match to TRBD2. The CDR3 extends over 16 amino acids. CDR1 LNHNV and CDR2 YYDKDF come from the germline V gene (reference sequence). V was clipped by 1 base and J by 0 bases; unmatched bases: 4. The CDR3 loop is CATSRAGGMSTDTQYF. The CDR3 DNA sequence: TGTGCCACCAGCAGAGCCGGGGGGATGAGCACAGATACGCAGTATTTT.

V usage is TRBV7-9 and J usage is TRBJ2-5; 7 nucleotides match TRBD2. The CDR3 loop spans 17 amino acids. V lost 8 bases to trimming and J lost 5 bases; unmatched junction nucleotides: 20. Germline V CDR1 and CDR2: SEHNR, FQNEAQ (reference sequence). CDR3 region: CASARLTVSGGEETQYF. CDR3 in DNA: TGTGCCAGCGCCAGGTTGACAGTTTCGGGGGGTGAGGAGACCCAGTACTTC.

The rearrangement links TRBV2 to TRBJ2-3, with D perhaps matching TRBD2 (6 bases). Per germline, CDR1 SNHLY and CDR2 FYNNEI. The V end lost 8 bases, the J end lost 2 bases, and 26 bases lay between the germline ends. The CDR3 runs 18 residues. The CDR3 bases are TGTGCCAGCTTTCGGCGGGGTAATGGCCGTCGCCCCACAGATACGCAGTATTTT. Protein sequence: CASFRRGNGRRPTDTQYF.

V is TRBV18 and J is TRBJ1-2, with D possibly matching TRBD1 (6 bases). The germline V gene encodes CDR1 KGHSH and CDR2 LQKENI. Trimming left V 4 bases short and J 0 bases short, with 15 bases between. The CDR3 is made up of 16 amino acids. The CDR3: CASSHLDRNTNYGYTF. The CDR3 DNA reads TGTGCCAGCTCACACCTTGACAGGAACACTAACTATGGCTACACCTTC.

CDR3 nucleotides: TGTGCCAGCAGCTCGGACCCGGTCGCGGGAGGCTACACCTTC. The encoded protein is CASSSDPVAGGYTF. The rearrangement joins TRBV5-6 to TRBJ1-2, with D uncertain. V gave up 3 bases and J gave up 8 bases, with 17 bases separating them. This CDR3 is built from 14 residues. Per germline, CDR1 SGHDT and CDR2 YYEEEE.

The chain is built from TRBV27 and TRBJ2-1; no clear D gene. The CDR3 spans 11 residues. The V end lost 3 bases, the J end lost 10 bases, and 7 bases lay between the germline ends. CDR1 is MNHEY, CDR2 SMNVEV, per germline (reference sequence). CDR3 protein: CASSFRGEQFF. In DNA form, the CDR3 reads TGTGCCAGCAGTTTCCGTGGCGAGCAGTTCTTC.

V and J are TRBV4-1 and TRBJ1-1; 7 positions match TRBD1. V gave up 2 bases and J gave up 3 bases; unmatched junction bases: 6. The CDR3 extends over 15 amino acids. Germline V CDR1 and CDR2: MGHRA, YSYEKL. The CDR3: CASSQNAGGYTEAFF. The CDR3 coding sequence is TGCGCCAGCAGCCAAAATGCAGGGGGATACACTGAAGCTTTCTTT.

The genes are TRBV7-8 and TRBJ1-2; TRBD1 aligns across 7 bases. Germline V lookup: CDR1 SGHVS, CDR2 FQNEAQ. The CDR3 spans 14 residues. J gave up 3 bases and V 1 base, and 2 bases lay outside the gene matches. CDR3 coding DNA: TGTGCCAGCAGCTTAGAGGGGGCCCACTATGGCTACACCTTC. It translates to CASSLEGAHYGYTF.

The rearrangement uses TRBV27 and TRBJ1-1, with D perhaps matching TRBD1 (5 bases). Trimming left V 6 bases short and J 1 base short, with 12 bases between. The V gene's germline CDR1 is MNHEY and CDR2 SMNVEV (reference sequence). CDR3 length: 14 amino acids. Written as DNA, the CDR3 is TGTGCCAGCAGCTTAACAGGATCGAACACTGAAGCTTTCTTT. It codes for CASSLTGSNTEAFF.

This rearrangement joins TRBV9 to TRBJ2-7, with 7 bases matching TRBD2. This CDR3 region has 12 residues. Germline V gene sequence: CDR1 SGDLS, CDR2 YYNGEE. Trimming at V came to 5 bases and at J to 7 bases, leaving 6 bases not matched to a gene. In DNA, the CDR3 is TGTGCCAGCAGTAGCGGGTCGGGGGAGCAGTACTTC. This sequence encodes CASSSGSGEQYF.

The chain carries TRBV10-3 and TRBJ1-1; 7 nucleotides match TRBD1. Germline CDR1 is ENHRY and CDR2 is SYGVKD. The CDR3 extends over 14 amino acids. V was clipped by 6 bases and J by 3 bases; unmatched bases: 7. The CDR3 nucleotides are TGTGCCATCAGCCCGAGGGGACAGCACACTGAAGCTTTCTTT. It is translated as CAISPRGQHTEAFF.

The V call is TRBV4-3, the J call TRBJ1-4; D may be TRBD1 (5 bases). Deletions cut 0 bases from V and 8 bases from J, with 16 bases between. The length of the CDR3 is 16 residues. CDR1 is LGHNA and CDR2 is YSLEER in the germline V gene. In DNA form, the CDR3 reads TGCGCCAGCAGCCAAGATGGGACTTCTGCGACCGAAAAACTGTTTTTT. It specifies CASSQDGTSATEKLFF.

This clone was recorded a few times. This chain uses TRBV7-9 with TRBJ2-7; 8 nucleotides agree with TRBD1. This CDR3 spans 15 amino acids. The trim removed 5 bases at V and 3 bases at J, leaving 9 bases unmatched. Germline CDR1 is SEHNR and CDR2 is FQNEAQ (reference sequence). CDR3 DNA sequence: TGTGCCAGCAGCGCGGGGACAGGCACGGTCTACGAGCAGTACTTC. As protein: CASSAGTGTVYEQYF.

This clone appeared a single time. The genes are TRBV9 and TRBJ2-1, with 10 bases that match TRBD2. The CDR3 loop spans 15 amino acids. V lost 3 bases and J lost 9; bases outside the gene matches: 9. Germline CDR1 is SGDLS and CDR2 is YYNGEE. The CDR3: CASSGRRTSGGEQFF. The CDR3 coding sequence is TGTGCCAGCAGCGGCCGGAGGACTAGCGGTGGTGAGCAGTTCTTC.

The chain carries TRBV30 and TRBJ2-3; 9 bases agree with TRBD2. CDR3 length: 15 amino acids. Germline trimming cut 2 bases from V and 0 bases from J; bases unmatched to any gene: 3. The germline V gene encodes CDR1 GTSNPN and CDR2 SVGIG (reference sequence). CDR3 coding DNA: TGTGCCTGGAGTCGAACTAGCGGGAGCACAGATACGCAGTATTTT. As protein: CAWSRTSGSTDTQYF. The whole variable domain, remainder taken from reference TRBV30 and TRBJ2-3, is SQTIHQWPATLVQPVGSPLSLECTVEGTSNPNLYWYRQAAGRGLQLLFYSVGIGQISSEVPQNLSASRPQDRQFILSSKKLLLSDSGFYLCAWSRTSGSTDTQYFGPGTRLTVL.

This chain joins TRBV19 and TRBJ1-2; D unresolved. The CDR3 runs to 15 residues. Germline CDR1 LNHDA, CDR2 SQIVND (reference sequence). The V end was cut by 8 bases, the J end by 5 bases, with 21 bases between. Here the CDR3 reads CASSPSAAFLYGYTF. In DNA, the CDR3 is TGTGCCAGTTCCCCATCGGCGGCATTCCTGTATGGCTACACCTTC.

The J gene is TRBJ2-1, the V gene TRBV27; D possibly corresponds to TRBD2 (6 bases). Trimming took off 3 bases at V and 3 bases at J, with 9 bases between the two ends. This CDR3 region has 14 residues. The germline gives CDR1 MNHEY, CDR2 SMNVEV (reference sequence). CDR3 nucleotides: TGTGCCAGCAGTTTGAGGGAGGACTACAATGAGCAGTTCTTC. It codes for CASSLREDYNEQFF.

The CDR3 nucleotides are TGTGCCAGCAGCCCCGAGGGACTAGCGGTGGGGGACTACGAGCAGTACTTC. Translated: CASSPEGLAVGDYEQYF. The chain employs TRBV7-9 and TRBJ2-7; TRBD2 agrees at 11 bases. The V gene end was trimmed by 5 bases and the J gene end by 3 bases; junction bases not matched to a gene: 12. The CDR3 has 17 amino acids. In germline, CDR1 is SEHNR, CDR2 FQNEAQ (reference sequence).

CDR3 amino acids: CASSLSWSREGDEKLFF. CDR3 bases: TGTGCCAGCAGTTTATCGTGGTCCAGGGAAGGGGATGAAAAACTGTTTTTT. The chain couples TRBV27 to TRBJ1-4, with D perhaps TRBD1 (5 bases). The CDR3 is 17 residues long. The ends were cut back, 0 bases at V and 6 bases at J, with 17 bases in the middle. Germline loops: CDR1 MNHEY, CDR2 SMNVEV (reference sequence). The whole variable domain, filled in from reference TRBV27 and TRBJ1-4, reads EAQVTQNPRYLITVTGKKLTVTCSQNMNHEYMSWYRQDPGLGLRQIYYSMNVEVTDKGDVPEGYKVSRKEKRNFPLILESPSPNQTSLYFCASSLSWSREGDEKLFFGSGTQLSVL.

The DNA for the CDR3 is TGTGCCAGCAGTTGGACTTTCTACGAGCAGTACTTC. It is translated as CASSWTFYEQYF. V is TRBV28 and J is TRBJ2-7; D is possibly TRBD2 (5 bases). Germline V lookup: CDR1 MDHEN, CDR2 SYDVKM. V was clipped by 4 bases and J by 3 bases, with 7 bases between them. The CDR3 extends over 12 amino acids.

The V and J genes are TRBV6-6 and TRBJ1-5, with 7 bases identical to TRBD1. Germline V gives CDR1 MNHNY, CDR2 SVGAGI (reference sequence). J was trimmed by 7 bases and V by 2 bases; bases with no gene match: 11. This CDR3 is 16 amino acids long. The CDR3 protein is CASSYPTGLWDQPQHF. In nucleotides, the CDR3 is TGTGCCAGCAGTTACCCGACAGGGCTGTGGGACCAGCCCCAGCATTTT.

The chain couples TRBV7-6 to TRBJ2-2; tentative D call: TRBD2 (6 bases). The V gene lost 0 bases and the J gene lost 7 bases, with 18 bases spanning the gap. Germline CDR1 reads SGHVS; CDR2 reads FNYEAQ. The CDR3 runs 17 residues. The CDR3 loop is CASSLAPPGGVGGELFF. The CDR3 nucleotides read TGTGCCAGCAGCTTAGCGCCTCCCGGGGGTGTTGGCGGGGAGCTGTTTTTT.

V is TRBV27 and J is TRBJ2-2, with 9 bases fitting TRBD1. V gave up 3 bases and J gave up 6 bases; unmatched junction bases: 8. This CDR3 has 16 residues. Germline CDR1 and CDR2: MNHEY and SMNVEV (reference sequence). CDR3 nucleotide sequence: TGTGCCAGCAGTTTGGGGACAGGGTCTAGATCCGGGGAGCTGTTTTTT. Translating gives CASSLGTGSRSGELFF.

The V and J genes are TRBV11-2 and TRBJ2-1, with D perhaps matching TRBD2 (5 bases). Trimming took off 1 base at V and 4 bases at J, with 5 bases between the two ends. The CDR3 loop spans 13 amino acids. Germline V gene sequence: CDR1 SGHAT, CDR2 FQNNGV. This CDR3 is CASSLGGYNEQFF. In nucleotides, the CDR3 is TGTGCCAGCAGCTTAGGCGGGTACAATGAGCAGTTCTTC. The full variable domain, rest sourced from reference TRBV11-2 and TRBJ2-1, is EAGVAQSPRYKIIEKRQSVAFWCNPISGHATLYWYQQILGQGPKLLIQFQNNGVVDDSQLPKDRFSAERLKGVDSTLKIQPAKLEDSAVYLCASSLGGYNEQFFGPGTRLTVL.